What follows describes a single T cell receptor beta chain. What it binds is unknown. Assay used: immunoSEQ multiplex PCR; TCRdb lists only in-frame clones, some missing. The table includes just under 55,000 clones, around 90% detected once. These data belong to a study of T cell responses to AZD1222 COVID-19 vaccine. Study-wide results and caveats: Spike-specific TCRs gained breadth and depth after people received two AZD1222 doses. The sample set comprised mostly white British donors with more females, and clonal diversity was possibly underestimated.

The starting material was peripheral blood, obtained on day 0 of AZD1222 vaccination. The TCR was taken from an adult in good health.

The CDR3, as DNA: TGCGCCTCAAGACAGGGCTCCCAAGAGACCCAGTACTTC. Encoded protein: CASRQGSQETQYF. The gene calls are TRBV5-1 and TRBJ2-5, with 7 bases identical to TRBD1. V shed 10 bases, J shed 1 base, and the junction held 7 bases outside the gene matches. The CDR3 sequence is 13 residues long. The V gene's germline CDR1 is SGHRS and CDR2 YFSETQ.